The source of this TCR beta chain is a study of OX40 agonist ivuxolimab in advanced cancers. Whole-study findings and limits: Individuals who were partial responders at 0.1-3.0 mg/kg had clonal expansion that ranked among the lowest.

As regards this clone: No antigen is known for it. Being one base from a much bigger clone, this may be a read error.

Sequencing was performed with immunoSEQ multiplex PCR; in TCRdb, only in-frame clones are kept and a portion is missing. The repertoire holds just under 85,000 clones, with approximately 84% as singletons. Peripheral blood came from all dose cohorts at three timepoints. The TCR comes from an adult with an advanced solid tumor such as melanoma, head and neck, liver or kidney cancer. This specimen consisted of CD4+ or CD8+ T cells sorted from blood, obtained in a trial of the OX40 agonist ivuxolimab.

The CDR3, as DNA: TGTGCCAGCAGCTCCACCGGGACAGACTGTGGCTACACCTTC. Translating gives CASSSTGTDCGYTF. The chain joins TRBV7-9 to TRBJ1-2, with 7 bases matching TRBD1. The CDR3 length is 14 residues. Per germline, CDR1 SEHNR and CDR2 FQNEAQ (reference sequence). After removal of 4 bases from V and 7 bases from J, the junction contained 9 bases not matched to a gene.